The 17 T cell receptor beta chains below all came from one sample that was sequenced in a study of blood T cell repertoires in COVID-19. Method: immunoSEQ multiplex PCR; TCRdb's copy keeps in-frame clones and lacks some. The repertoire holds about 140,000 clones, with around 81% as singletons. The sample comprised peripheral blood. The receptors originated from a human donor in a cohort sampled during active COVID-19.

Here the CDR3 DNA reads TGTGCCACCAGTGGCTTGGACAGGGGCACCGGGGAGCTGTTTTTT. It specifies CATSGLDRGTGELFF. This chain joins TRBV24-1 and TRBJ2-2; 9 bases line up with TRBD1. J lost 4 bases, V lost 5 bases, and 4 bases had no gene match. Germline CDR1 is KGHDR and CDR2 is SFDVKD. The CDR3 contains 15 residues.

This clone was counted once. V gene TRBV19 combines with J gene TRBJ1-2; D unresolved. Germline loops: CDR1 LNHDA, CDR2 SQIVND (reference sequence). The CDR3 covers 14 residues. V lost 3 bases and J lost 2, with 10 bases in between. CDR3: CASSIFPGNYGYTF. The CDR3 coding sequence is TGTGCCAGTAGTATTTTTCCAGGCAACTATGGCTACACCTTC.

The chain employs TRBV5-4 and TRBJ2-7; possible D gene TRBD2, 6 bases. V lost 3 bases, J lost 0 bases, and 13 bases lay in between. The germline CDR1 and CDR2 sequences are SGHNT and YYREEE (reference sequence). This CDR3 spans 15 amino acids. The CDR3 DNA reads TGTGCCAGCAGCTCCCCCGGGGGATACTCCTACGAGCAGTACTTC. It encodes CASSSPGGYSYEQYF.

In nucleotides, the CDR3 is TGCGCCAGCAGCCTGGGACAGGGTGGCCACAATGAGCAGTTCTTC. Translation gives CASSLGQGGHNEQFF. This rearrangement joins TRBV5-1 to TRBJ2-1; 9 positions agree with TRBD1. Germline V gene sequence: CDR1 SGHRS, CDR2 YFSETQ. This CDR3 comprises 15 residues. V shed 4 bases, J shed 5 bases, and the junction held 7 bases outside the gene matches.

V is TRBV19 and J is TRBJ2-3, with TRBD2 identical over 7 bases. Per germline, CDR1 LNHDA and CDR2 SQIVND (reference sequence). V shed 6 bases, J shed 3 bases, and the junction held 9 bases outside the gene matches. The CDR3 loop spans 15 amino acids. The CDR3 reads CASRQSGIETDTQYF. CDR3 coding DNA: TGTGCCAGTAGACAGAGCGGGATTGAAACAGATACGCAGTATTTT.

The rearrangement joins TRBV5-1 to TRBJ2-1; possibly TRBD1 for D (5 bases). Per germline, CDR1 SGHRS and CDR2 YFSETQ. V lost 4 bases, J lost 2 bases, and 10 bases lay in between. The CDR3 extends over 14 amino acids. The CDR3 here is CASSKDTAYNEQFF. For the CDR3, the DNA is TGCGCCAGCAGCAAGGACACAGCCTACAATGAGCAGTTCTTC.

Here the CDR3 DNA reads TGTGCCAGCAGCCAAGCACAGGGGGCAAGGGGTGGCTACACCTTC. As protein: CASSQAQGARGGYTF. V and J are TRBV3-1 (or the pseudogene TRBV3-2) and TRBJ1-2; TRBD1 matches 9 bases. The CDR3 length is 15 residues. After removal of 1 base from V and 7 bases from J, the junction contained 7 bases not matched to a gene. Per the germline V gene, CDR1 is LGHDT and CDR2 is YNNKEL (reference sequence).

The chain couples TRBV11-3 to TRBJ2-1; D is undetermined. This CDR3 is 15 amino acids long. In germline, CDR1 is SGHNT, CDR2 YENEEA. Deletions cut 0 bases from V and 0 bases from J, with 6 bases between. The CDR3 DNA is TGTGCCAGCAGCTTAGATAGAGGCTCCTACAATGAGCAGTTCTTC. It translates to CASSLDRGSYNEQFF.

The rearrangement links TRBV5-1 to TRBJ2-3; the D gene is possibly TRBD2 (5 bases). CDR1 is SGHRS and CDR2 is YFSETQ in the germline V gene. The CDR3 consists of 15 residues. Trimming shortened V by 2 bases and J by 4 bases, and 14 bases separated the two germline ends. In DNA form, the CDR3 reads TGCGCCAGCAGCTTTGACTACCCCGGCCCAGATACGCAGTATTTT. As protein: CASSFDYPGPDTQYF.

The genes are TRBV14 and TRBJ1-1; D is perhaps TRBD1 (5 bases). Germline V lookup: CDR1 SGHDN, CDR2 FVKESK. The V end was cut by 0 bases, the J end by 0 bases, with 26 bases between. The CDR3 spans 21 residues. This chain's CDR3 is CASSQDLQGPGNISLNTEAFF. The DNA for the CDR3 is TGTGCCAGCAGCCAAGACTTGCAGGGTCCAGGAAACATTAGTTTGAACACTGAAGCTTTCTTT.

The V and J genes are TRBV11-2 and TRBJ1-1, with D perhaps TRBD1 (5 bases). Trimming removed 3 bases from V and 4 bases from J, with 15 bases in between. Germline assignment: CDR1 SGHAT and CDR2 FQNNGV. The CDR3 contains 15 residues. For the CDR3, the DNA is TGTGCCAGCAGCTTCGTAGGGGCTGGAATCACTGAAGCTTTCTTT. This gives the protein CASSFVGAGITEAFF.

V is TRBV18 and J is TRBJ2-7, with D possibly being TRBD2 (7 bases). Per germline, CDR1 KGHSH and CDR2 LQKENI. V was trimmed by 2 bases and J by 6 bases, leaving 14 bases between them. This CDR3 region has 14 residues. CDR3 nucleotides: TGTGCCAGCTCACCAGGGGGGGGCCCCCGCGAGCAGTACTTC. Protein: CASSPGGGPREQYF.

The J gene is TRBJ2-1, the V gene TRBV7-6; 12 positions match TRBD2. Germline V gene sequence: CDR1 SGHVS, CDR2 FNYEAQ. V was clipped by 4 bases and J by 8 bases; unmatched bases: 9. This CDR3 has 16 amino acids. The chain's CDR3 is CASSSPTSGSFDEQFF. The CDR3 nucleotides read TGTGCCAGCAGCTCCCCGACTAGCGGGAGCTTCGATGAGCAGTTCTTC.

The chain recombines TRBV7-8 with TRBJ2-5; 8 positions agree with TRBD1. CDR3 length: 15 residues. With V trimmed by 8 bases and J by 1 base, 9 bases remained unmatched. Germline loops: CDR1 SGHVS, CDR2 FQNEAQ. The CDR3 nucleotides are TGTGCCAGCGCCACCGGGACAGGCCTCCAAGAGACCCAGTACTTC. Translating it yields CASATGTGLQETQYF.

The J gene is TRBJ2-3, the V gene TRBV5-1; D possibly corresponds to TRBD1 (6 bases). Germline V gives CDR1 SGHRS, CDR2 YFSETQ. V was shortened by 5 bases and J by 4 bases, with 11 bases between the two germline ends. This CDR3 is 13 amino acids long. The CDR3: CASRTGLSDTQYF. The CDR3 DNA reads TGCGCCAGCAGAACAGGGTTGTCAGATACGCAGTATTTT.

The rearrangement links TRBV30 to TRBJ2-7; no definite D call. The CDR3 is 13 residues long. The germline V gene encodes CDR1 GTSNPN and CDR2 SVGIG (reference sequence). V was pared by 0 bases and J by 6 bases, with 12 bases between. The CDR3 sequence: CAWSVSGSGEQYF. The CDR3 DNA is TGTGCCTGGAGTGTATCCGGGTCGGGCGAGCAGTACTTC.

This clone has only a few counts. The chain carries TRBV5-1 and TRBJ2-1; TRBD2 matches at 8 bases. Germline V gene lookup returns CDR1 SGHRS and CDR2 YFSETQ. Germline trimming cut 4 bases from V and 0 bases from J; bases unmatched to any gene: 3. CDR3 size: 15 residues. CDR3 coding DNA: TGCGCCAGCAGCGCCAGCGGGAGCTCCTACAATGAGCAGTTCTTC. Its translation: CASSASGSSYNEQFF.